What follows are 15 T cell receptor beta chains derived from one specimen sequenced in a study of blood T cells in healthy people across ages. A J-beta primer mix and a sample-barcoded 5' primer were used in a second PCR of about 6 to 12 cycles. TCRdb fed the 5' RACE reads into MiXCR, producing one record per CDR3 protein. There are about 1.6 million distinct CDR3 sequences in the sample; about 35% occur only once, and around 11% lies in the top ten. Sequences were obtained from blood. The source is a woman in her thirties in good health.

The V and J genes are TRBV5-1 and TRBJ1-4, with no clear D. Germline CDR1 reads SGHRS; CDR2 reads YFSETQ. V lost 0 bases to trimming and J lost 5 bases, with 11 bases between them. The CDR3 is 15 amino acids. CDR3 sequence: CASSLGVMGNEKLFF. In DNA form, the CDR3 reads TGCGCCAGCAGCTTGGGGGTTATGGGGAATGAAAAACTGTTTTTT.

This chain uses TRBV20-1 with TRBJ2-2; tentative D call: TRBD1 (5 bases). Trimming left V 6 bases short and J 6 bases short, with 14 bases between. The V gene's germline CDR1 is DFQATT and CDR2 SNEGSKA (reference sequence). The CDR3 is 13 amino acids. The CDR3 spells CSAPGQHPGELFF. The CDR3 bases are TGCAGTGCCCCAGGGCAGCACCCCGGGGAGCTGTTTTTT.

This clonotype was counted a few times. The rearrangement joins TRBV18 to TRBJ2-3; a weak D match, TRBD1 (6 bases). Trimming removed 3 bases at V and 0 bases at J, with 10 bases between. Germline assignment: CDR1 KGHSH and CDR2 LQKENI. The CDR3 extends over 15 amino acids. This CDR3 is CASSPPGHSTDTQYF. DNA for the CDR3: TGTGCCAGCTCACCCCCGGGACACAGCACAGATACGCAGTATTTT.

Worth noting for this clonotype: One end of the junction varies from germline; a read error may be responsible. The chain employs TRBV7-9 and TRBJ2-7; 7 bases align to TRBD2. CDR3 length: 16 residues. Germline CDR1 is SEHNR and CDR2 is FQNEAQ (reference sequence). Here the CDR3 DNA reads TGTGCCAGCAGCTTAAGGAGGGCGGGAGTCCGCTACGCGCAGTACTTC. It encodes CASSLRRAGVRYAQYF.

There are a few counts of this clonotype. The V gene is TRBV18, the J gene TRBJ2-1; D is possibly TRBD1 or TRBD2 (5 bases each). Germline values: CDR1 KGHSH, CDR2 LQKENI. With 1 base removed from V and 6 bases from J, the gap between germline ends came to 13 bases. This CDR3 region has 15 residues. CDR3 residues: CASSPLGEWANEQFF. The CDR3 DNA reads TGTGCCAGCTCACCACTGGGGGAGTGGGCCAATGAGCAGTTCTTC.

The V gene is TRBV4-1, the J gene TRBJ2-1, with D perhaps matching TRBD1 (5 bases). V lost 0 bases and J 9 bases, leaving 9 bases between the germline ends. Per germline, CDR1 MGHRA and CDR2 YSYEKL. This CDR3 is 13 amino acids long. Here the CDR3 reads CASSQDGGAEQFF. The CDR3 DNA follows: TGCGCCAGCAGCCAAGATGGTGGGGCTGAGCAGTTCTTC.

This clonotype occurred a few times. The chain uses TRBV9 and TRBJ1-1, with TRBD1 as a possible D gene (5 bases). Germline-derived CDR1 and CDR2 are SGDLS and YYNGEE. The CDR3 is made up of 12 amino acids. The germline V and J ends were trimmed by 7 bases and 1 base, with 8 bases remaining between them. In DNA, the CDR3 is TGTGCCAGCGGGGGGACGAACACTGAAGCTTTCTTT. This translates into CASGGTNTEAFF.

The DNA of the CDR3 is TGTGCCAGCCAAGGAAACGTCTTCGGGAATGAAAAACTGTTTTTT. Translated: CASQGNVFGNEKLFF. This rearrangement joins TRBV6-1 to TRBJ1-4; unclear D gene. This CDR3 contains 15 residues. Germline lookup yields CDR1 MNHNS and CDR2 SASEGT. Deletions cut 8 bases from V and 5 bases from J, with 18 bases between.

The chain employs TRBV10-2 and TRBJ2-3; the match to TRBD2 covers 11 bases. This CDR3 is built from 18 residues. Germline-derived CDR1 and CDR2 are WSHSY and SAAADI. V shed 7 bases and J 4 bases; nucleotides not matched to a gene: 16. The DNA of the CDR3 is TGCGCCAGCACCCCGGGGGGTAGCGGGAGGGCCTTAGCAGATACGCAGTATTTT. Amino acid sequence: CASTPGGSGRALADTQYF.

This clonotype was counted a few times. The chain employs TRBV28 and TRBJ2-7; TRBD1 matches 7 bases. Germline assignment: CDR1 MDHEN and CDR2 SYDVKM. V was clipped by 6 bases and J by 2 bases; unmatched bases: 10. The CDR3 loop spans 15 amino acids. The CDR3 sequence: CASRLTQGYTYEQYF. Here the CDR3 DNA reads TGTGCCAGCAGATTGACACAGGGGTATACCTACGAGCAGTACTTC. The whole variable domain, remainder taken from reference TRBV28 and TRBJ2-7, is DVKVTQSSRYLVKRTGEKVFLECVQDMDHENMFWYRQDPGLGLRLIYFSYDVKMKEKGDIPEGYSVSREKKERFSLILESASTNQTSMYLCASRLTQGYTYEQYFGPGTRLTVT.

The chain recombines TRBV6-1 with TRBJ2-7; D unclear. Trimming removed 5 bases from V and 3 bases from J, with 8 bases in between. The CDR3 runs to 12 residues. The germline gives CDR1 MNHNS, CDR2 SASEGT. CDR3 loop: CASSWNRYEQYF. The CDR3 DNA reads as TGTGCCAGCAGTTGGAACCGCTACGAGCAGTACTTC.

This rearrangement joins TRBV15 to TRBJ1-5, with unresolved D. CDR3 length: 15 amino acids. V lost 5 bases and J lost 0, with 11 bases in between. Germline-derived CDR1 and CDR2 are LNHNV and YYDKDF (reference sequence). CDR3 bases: TGTGCCACCAGCCTAGAGGATATTAGCAATCAGCCCCAGCATTTT. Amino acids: CATSLEDISNQPQHF.

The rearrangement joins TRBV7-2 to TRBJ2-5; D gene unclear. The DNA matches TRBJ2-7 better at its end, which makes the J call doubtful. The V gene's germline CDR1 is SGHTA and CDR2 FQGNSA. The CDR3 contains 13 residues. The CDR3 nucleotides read TGTGCCAGCAGCGTAATCCACTTCTACGAGCAGTACTTC. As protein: CASSVIHFYEQYF.

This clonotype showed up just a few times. The CDR3 spells CASRPPDWPVETQYF. For the CDR3, the DNA is TGTGCCAGCAGACCCCCTGACTGGCCCGTAGAGACCCAGTACTTC. The rearrangement uses TRBV28 and TRBJ2-5; D not certain. The V gene lost 6 bases and the J gene lost 4 bases, with 18 bases spanning the gap. Germline-derived CDR1 and CDR2 are MDHEN and SYDVKM. The length of the CDR3 is 15 residues.

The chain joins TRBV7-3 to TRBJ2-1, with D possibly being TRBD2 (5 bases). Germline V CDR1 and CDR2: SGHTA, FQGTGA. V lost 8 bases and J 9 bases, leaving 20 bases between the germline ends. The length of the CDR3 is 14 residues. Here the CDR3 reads CASGNPLVAVEQFF. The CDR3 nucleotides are TGTGCCAGCGGCAATCCACTAGTGGCCGTTGAGCAGTTCTTC.